Given below is one T cell receptor beta chain in context. Its antigen specificity is not known. Per-nucleotide qualities are absent, and no much larger clonotype sits a single base away. These data originate in a study of OX40 agonist ivuxolimab in advanced cancers. Study-wide context: Ivuxolimab was a fully human IgG2 agonistic monoclonal antibody targeting the costimulatory receptor OX40 (CD134). Intravenous ivuxolimab was administered to patients every 2 weeks at six dose levels: 0.01, 0.1, 0.3, 1.5, 3 and 10 mg/kg. Among the roughly 52 dose-escalation patients, roughly 20 had hepatocellular carcinoma, 15 melanoma, 9 renal cell carcinoma and 9 head and neck cancer. The dose-escalation cohort was 82.7% male with a mean age of roughly 62 years, ranging from about 20 to 80. Patients were allowed to have had prior anti-PD-1, anti-PD-L1 or anti-CTLA-4 therapy, and 40% of the dose-escalation patients had been treated with checkpoint inhibitors. Three dose-escalation patients achieved partial responses, one with hepatocellular carcinoma and two with cutaneous melanoma. The point of sequencing TCRbeta in the periphery was to test whether ivuxolimab changed TCR sequence diversity and drove clonal T-cell expansion. The paper reports the monotherapy dose-escalation portion (N of about 47 patients) of the phase I ivuxolimab trial.

Patients with a history of autoimmune disease or receiving systemic immunosuppression were excluded from the trial. Peripheral blood for TCR sequencing was collected from all dose cohorts at baseline, on cycle 4 day 1, and on cycle 7 day 1. The samples were drawn from a first-in-human, open-label, multicenter phase I dose-escalation trial of ivuxolimab. The trial enrolled adults with locally advanced or metastatic head and neck squamous cell, hepatocellular, melanoma or renal cell carcinoma. Before TCR sequencing, CD4+ T cells and CD8+ T cells from peripheral blood were sorted into separate populations. General study outcomes and caveats: After ivuxolimab, more expanded clones were found on average in CD8+ T cells than in CD4+ T cells. Low levels of normalized T-cell clonal expansion were also seen in some nonresponding patients. Antigen specificity was not determined for the clonally expanded peripheral T cells. Partial responders in the 0.1-3.0 mg/kg groups had among the lowest normalized peripheral clonal expansion, especially among CD8+ T cells. At doses of 0.1 to 3.0 mg/kg, clonal expansion of both CD4+ and CD8+ blood T cells was observed from baseline to week 6.

Unmatched junction bases come to 6, with V trimmed by 5 bases and J by 6 bases. In the germline V gene, CDR1 corresponds to SGHTA and CDR2 to FQGNSA. The CDR3 starts with the cysteine, ends with the phenylalanine, and has 15 residues. Solely the CDR3 DNA is kept, with 45 bases framed from the first base. Genomic DNA was extracted from sorted cells for sequencing of the TCRbeta CDR3 region. TCRbeta CDR3 regions were sequenced using the immunoSEQ Assay. TCRdb mirrors the immuneACCESS table, restricted to in-frame sequences. Some clones are absent from its copies; in checked studies, under half trace to an unresolved V gene, and the reason for the others is unknown. Within this sample are 55,000 to 65,000 clones, with about 88% of them counted one time only. 3.9% of the sample rests with the top ten.

The source of this sequence is an adult with an advanced solid tumor such as melanoma, head and neck, liver or kidney cancer. The chain links TRBV7-2 with TRBJ1-5; 11 of the junction bases match TRBD1. The specimen was CD4+ or CD8+ T cells sorted from blood, collected in a trial of the OX40 agonist ivuxolimab. The encoded CDR3 is CASSLGTGGSQPQHF. The DNA sequence is as follows: TGTGCCAGCAGCCTGGGGACAGGGGGATCTCAGCCCCAGCATTTT. With all but the CDR3 taken from the reference TRBV7-2 and TRBJ1-5 genes, the full variable domain is: GAGVSQSPSNKVTEKGKDVELRCDPISGHTALYWYRQSLGQGLEFLIYFQGNSAPDKSGLPSDRFSAERTGGSVSTLTIQRTQQEDSAVYLCASSLGTGGSQPQHFGDGTRLSIL.